This T cell receptor beta chain was sequenced for a study of CD8 T cells in ankylosing spondylitis. Study-wide results and caveats: Some of these motif variants have turned up before, in reports on reactive arthritis synovial fluid and blood.

One entry per CDR3 protein, called by TCRdb with MiXCR from the 5' RACE reads. The repertoire holds tens of thousands of distinct CDR3 sequences, with 27% as singletons. V was cut by 6 bases and J by 0 bases, with 18 bases left in between. Germline V gene lookup returns CDR1 LNHNV and CDR2 YYDKDF (reference sequence). The CDR3 runs to 17 residues. This clonotype was detected once. Its antigen is as yet unknown. Sequencing used blood, either unsorted or a sorted T cell fraction (not recorded which). The TCR was taken from a male donor with ankylosing spondylitis or in good health (not recorded which). The chain is built from TRBV15 and TRBJ2-4, with D tentatively TRBD1 (6 bases). CDR3 sequence: CATSTTGQTLAKNIQYF. As DNA, the CDR3 is TGTGCCACCAGTACAACTGGACAGACTTTAGCCAAAAACATTCAGTACTTC.